The clone carrying this T cell receptor beta chain was seen many times. No antigen is known for it. CDR3 length equals 15 residues. Germline assignment: CDR1 DFQATT and CDR2 SNEGSKA (reference sequence). The trim removed 1 base at V and 6 bases at J, leaving 7 bases unmatched. Researchers prepared the TCRbeta library using unique molecular identifiers, the study reports. TCRdb reprocessed the PCR reads with MiXCR, giving one entry per CDR3 protein. The top ten clones hold 15% to 20% of a sample with some 150,000 distinct CDR3 sequences, roughly 8.8% of them seen once. This entry belongs to a study of T-cell reconstitution after alpha-beta-depleted transplantation in children. Study results and caveats: Where alpha-beta T cells came from about two months after transplant was reportedly several hundred expanded graft clones.

This chain uses TRBV20-1 with TRBJ2-3; 10 bases agree with TRBD2. The source was PBMCs, mostly from graft donor cells, collected 180 days after TCRalphabeta/CD19-depleted stem cell transplant. The origin of this receptor is a female patient between 2 and 10 years old who had a stem cell transplant for congenital amegakaryocytic thrombocytopenia, so the T cells may come from the graft donor. The CDR3 DNA follows: TGCAGTGCTAGAGTAGGACTAGCGGCCTCCGATACGCAGTATTTT. It yields the protein CSARVGLAASDTQYF.